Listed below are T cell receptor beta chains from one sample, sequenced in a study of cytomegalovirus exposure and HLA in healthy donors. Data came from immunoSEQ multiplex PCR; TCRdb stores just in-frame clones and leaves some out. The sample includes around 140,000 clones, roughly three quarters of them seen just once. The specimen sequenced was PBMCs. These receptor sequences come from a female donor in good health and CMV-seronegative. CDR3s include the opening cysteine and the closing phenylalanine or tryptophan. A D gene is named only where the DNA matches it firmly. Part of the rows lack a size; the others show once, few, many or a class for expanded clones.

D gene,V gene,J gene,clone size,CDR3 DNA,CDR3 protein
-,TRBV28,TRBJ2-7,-,TGTGCCAGCAGTTTATCCCGGGGTGAGCAGTACTTC,CASSLSRGEQYF
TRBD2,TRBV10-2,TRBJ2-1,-,TGCGCCAGCAGACTAGCGGGAGTGGGGTACAATGAGCAGTTCTTC,CASRLAGVGYNEQFF
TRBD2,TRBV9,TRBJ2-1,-,TGTGCCAGCAGCTCCGGACTAGTCGGTCTTGAGCAGTTCTTC,CASSSGLVGLEQFF
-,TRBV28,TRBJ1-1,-,TGTGCCAGCAGTTCATACACAGGGTGGGAAGCTTTCTTT,CASSSYTGWEAFF
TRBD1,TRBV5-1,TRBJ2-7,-,TGCGCCAGCAGCAGGCCGGGACAGGGGGCGGGCGAGCAGTACTTC,CASSRPGQGAGEQYF
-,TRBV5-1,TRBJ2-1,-,TGCGCCAGCAGCTTGGTTGCAGGGATGCGCTACAATGAGCAGTTCTTC,CASSLVAGMRYNEQFF
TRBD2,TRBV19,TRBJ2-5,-,TGTGCCAGTAGGACCGGGACTAGCGGGATGGAGACCCAGTACTTC,CASRTGTSGMETQYF
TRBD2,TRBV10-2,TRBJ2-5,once,TGCGCCAGTACGGGGGGGGAGACCCAGTACTTC,CASTGGETQYF
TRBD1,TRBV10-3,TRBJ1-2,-,TGTGCCATCTCCCCTCACGGGCAGGGGGGATATGGCTACACCTTC,CAISPHGQGGYGYTF
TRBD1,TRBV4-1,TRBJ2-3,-,TGCGCCAGCAGCCCGGGACAGGGATGGGGAGATACGCAGTATTTT,CASSPGQGWGDTQYF
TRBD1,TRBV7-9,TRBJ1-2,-,TGTGCCAGCAGCTACCCCGGCGGACAGGGGCCCTATGGCTACACCTTC,CASSYPGGQGPYGYTF
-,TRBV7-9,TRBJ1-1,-,TGTGCCAGCAGCTTAGAACGTCTAGGAGTAAGAGAGGCTTTCTTT,CASSLERLGVREAFF
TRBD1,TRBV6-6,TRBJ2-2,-,TGTGCCAGCAGATCGGACAGGGTGAACACCGGGGAGCTGTTTTTT,CASRSDRVNTGELFF
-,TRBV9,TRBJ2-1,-,TGTGCCAGCAGCGTAGGGGGGGTGCCTGGCAATGAGCAGTTCTTC,CASSVGGVPGNEQFF
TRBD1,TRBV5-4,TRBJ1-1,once,TGTGCCAGCAGCACTATGGACAGGGTGAACACTGAAGCTTTCTTT,CASSTMDRVNTEAFF
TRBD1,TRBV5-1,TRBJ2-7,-,TGCGCCAGCAGCGGCGGGTCGACAGGGAAATTGTCCGAGCAGTACTTC,CASSGGSTGKLSEQYF
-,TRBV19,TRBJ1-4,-,TGTGCCAGTAGTATTGGACAACGGGGGGAAAAACTGTTTTTT,CASSIGQRGEKLFF
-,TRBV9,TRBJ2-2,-,TGTGCCAGCAGCGTGGCTAGTCAACCCACCGGGGAGCTGTTTTTT,CASSVASQPTGELFF
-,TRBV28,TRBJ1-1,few,TGTGCCAGCAGTCCCACAGGCATCCCTGAAGCTTTCTTT,CASSPTGIPEAFF
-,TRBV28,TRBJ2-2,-,TGTGCCAGCAGTGGACTACCAACCGGGGAGCTGTTTTTT,CASSGLPTGELFF
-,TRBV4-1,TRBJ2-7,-,TGCGCCAGCAGCCAAGATCAGGGATTGATACTACAGTACTTC,CASSQDQGLILQYF